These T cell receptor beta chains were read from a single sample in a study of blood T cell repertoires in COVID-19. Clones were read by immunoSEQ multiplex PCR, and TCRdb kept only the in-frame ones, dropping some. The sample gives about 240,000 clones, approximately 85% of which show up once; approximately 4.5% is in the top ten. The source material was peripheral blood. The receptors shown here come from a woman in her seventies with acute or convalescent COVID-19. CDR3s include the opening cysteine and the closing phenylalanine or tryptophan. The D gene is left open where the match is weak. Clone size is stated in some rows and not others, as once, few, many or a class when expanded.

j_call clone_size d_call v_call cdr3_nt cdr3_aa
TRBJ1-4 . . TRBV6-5 TGTGCCAGCAGAGGGACACTGGGATGGGAAGAAAAACTGTTTTTT CASRGTLGWEEKLFF
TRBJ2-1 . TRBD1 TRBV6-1 TGTGCCAGCAGTCAGGGACAGAGTAACGACAATGAGCAGTTCTTC CASSQGQSNDNEQFF
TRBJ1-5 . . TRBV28 TGTGCCAGCAGTTCGACACCGTATAGCAATCAGCCCCAGCATTTT CASSSTPYSNQPQHF
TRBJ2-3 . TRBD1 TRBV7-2 TGTGCCAGCAGCTTAGAGTGGTCAGGGGGTTTAGATACGCAGTATTTT CASSLEWSGGLDTQYF
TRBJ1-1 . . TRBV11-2 TGTGCCAGCAGCCGGTCTAGACAGGTTTTGAACACTGAAGCTTTCTTT CASSRSRQVLNTEAFF
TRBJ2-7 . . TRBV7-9 TGTGCCAGCAGCTTAGCGACAGGATCCCCACAGTACTTC CASSLATGSPQYF
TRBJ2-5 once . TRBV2 TGTGCCAGTCATAGCGGACCTCAAGAGACCCAGTACTTC CASHSGPQETQYF
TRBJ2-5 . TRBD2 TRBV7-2 TGTGCCAGCAGCTTAGCGGGACTAGCCGAGGGGACCCAGTACTTC CASSLAGLAEGTQYF
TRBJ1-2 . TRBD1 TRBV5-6 TGTGCCAGCAGCCCCCCCTTGACAGGGGGCTATGGCTACACCTTC CASSPPLTGGYGYTF
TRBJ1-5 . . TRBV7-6 TGTGCCAGCAGCTTAAGGGGTGAGAGCAATCAGCCCCAGCATTTT CASSLRGESNQPQHF
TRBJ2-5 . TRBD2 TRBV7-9 TGTGCCAGCAGCCTCTTAGCGGGGGGGCGAGAGACCCAGTACTTC CASSLLAGGRETQYF
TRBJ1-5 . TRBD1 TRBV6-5 TGTGCCAGCTCGACACAGGGGAGCCAGCCCCAGCATTTT CASSTQGSQPQHF
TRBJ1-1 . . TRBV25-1 TGTGCCAGCAGCGAGACAGGCCAGAACACTGAAGCTTTCTTT CASSETGQNTEAFF
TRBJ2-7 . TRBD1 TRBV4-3 TGCGCCAGCAGCCAAGTTTTGGGCCAGGGGGCAGGTGAGCAGTACTTC CASSQVLGQGAGEQYF
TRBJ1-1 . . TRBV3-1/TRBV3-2 TGTGCCAGCAGCCAAGATAAAAGGGGGGCTTTCTTT CASSQDKRGAFF
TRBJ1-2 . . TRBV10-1 TGCGCCAGCAGTCCCGGACATTCTAACTATGGCTACACCTTC CASSPGHSNYGYTF
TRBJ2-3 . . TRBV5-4 TGTGCCAGCAACTCGGGGATACGCACAGATACGCAGTATTTT CASNSGIRTDTQYF
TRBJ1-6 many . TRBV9 TGTGCCAGCAGCGAGGAGATTAATTCACCCCTCCACTTT CASSEEINSPLHF
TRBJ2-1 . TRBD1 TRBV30 TGTGCCCCAGAGACAGGGGCTAACTACAATGAGCAGTTCTTC CAPETGANYNEQFF
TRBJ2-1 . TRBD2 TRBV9 TGTGCCAGCAGCCAATCGGGACTAGCGGGGGACGCCTACAATGAGCAGTTCTTC CASSQSGLAGDAYNEQFF
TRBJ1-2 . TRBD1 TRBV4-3 TGCGCCAGCAGCCAAGACTCGACAGGGGTGGTGTCTGGCTACACCTTC CASSQDSTGVVSGYTF
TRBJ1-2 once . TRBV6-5 TGTGCCAGCACCTTGCGGGGGGCAGCTAACTATGGCTACACCTTC CASTLRGAANYGYTF
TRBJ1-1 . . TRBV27 TGTGCCAGCAGTTTTGGGGGGGGGAACACTGAAGCTTTCTTT CASSFGGGNTEAFF
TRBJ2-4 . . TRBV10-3 TGTGCCATCAGTGGGCAACAGAAAAACATTCAGTACTTC CAISGQQKNIQYF
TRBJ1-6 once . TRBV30 TGTGTGGGGAGTTGGAATTCACCCCTCCACTTT CVGSWNSPLHF
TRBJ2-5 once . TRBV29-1 TGCAGCGTCAACCAGGGAATCCAGACCCAGTACTTC CSVNQGIQTQYF
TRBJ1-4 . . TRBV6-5 TGTGCCAGCAGTCCTGGGCCAACTAATGAAAAACTGTTTTTT CASSPGPTNEKLFF
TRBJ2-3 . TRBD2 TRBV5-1 TGCGCCAGCAGCTTGCTGACTAGCGGGGCAGATACGCAGTATTTT CASSLLTSGADTQYF
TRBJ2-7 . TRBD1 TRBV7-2 TGTGCCAGCAGCCCGACAGGGACCACTTCCTACTACGAGCAGTACTTC CASSPTGTTSYYEQYF
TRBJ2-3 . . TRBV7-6 TGTGCCAGCAGCCGAGGGTGGGGTGTAGATACGCAGTATTTT CASSRGWGVDTQYF
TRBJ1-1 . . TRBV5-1 TGCGCCAGCAGCTTCATAATTGGACACCAGAACACTGAAGCTTTCTTT CASSFIIGHQNTEAFF
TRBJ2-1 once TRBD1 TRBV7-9 TGTGCCAGCAGCTTCGTCCCAGGGGGCGATGAGCAGTTCTTC CASSFVPGGDEQFF
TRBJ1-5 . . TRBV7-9 TGTGCCAGCAGCTCGGGGGTGGGCAATCAGCCCCAGCATTTT CASSSGVGNQPQHF
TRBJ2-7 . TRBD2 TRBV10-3 TGTGCCATCAGTGAGGGACTAGGGCTAGCGGGGGGGCTGGGCGAGCAGTACTTC CAISEGLGLAGGLGEQYF
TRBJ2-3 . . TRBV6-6 TGTGCCAGCAGTCCCCGACTGAATTCAGATACGCAGTATTTT CASSPRLNSDTQYF
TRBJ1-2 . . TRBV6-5 TGTGCCAGCAGTCCTCAGGGGCCGGATGGCTACACCTTC CASSPQGPDGYTF
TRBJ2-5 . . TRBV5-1 TGCGCCAGCAGCTTGGGCCCAGCAGGGAAACAAGAGACCCAGTACTTC CASSLGPAGKQETQYF
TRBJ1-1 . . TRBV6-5 TGTGCCAGCAACAGGGACCTTATGAACACTGAAGCTTTCTTT CASNRDLMNTEAFF
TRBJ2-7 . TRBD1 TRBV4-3 TGCGCCAGCAGCCTCGGGACAGGGGGAGAGCAGTACTTC CASSLGTGGEQYF
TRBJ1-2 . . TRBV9 TGTGCCAGCAGCTCGATGGGCTCTTCCTATGGCTACACCTTC CASSSMGSSYGYTF
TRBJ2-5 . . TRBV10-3 TGTGCCATCAGGGTCGGGGGACAGGAGACCCAGTACTTC CAIRVGGQETQYF